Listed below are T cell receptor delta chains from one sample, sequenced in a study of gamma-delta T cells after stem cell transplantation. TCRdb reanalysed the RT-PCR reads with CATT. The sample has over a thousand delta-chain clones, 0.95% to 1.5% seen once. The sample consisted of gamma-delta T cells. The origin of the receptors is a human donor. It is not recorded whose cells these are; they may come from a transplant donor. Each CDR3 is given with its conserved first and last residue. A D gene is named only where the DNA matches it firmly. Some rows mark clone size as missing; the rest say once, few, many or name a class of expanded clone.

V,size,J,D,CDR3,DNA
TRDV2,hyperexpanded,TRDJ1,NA,CACDTAEPSFPRGLIF,TGTGCCTGTGACACCGCGGAGCCTTCGTTCCCTCGTGGACTCATCTTT
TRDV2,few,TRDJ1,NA,CACDPVSGFSSSFVLGLPTDKLIF,TGTGCCTGTGACCCGGTGTCGGGGTTCAGTTCCTCCTTTGTACTGGGACTCCCCACCGATAAACTCATCTTT
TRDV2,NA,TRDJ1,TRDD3,CACDTVGGGYAPDKLIF,TGTGCCTGTGACACCGTGGGTGGGGGATACGCACCCGATAAACTCATCTTT
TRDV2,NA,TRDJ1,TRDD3,CACDTGYWGSDTDKLIF,TGTGCCTGTGACACCGGGTACTGGGGGTCAGACACCGATAAACTCATCTTT
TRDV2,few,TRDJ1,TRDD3,CACDNLLGDFPTDKLIF,TGTGCCTGTGACAACTTACTGGGGGATTTCCCCACCGATAAACTCATCTTT
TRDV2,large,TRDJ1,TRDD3,CACEPLGDTQADKLIF,TGTGCCTGTGAACCCCTGGGGGATACGCAGGCCGATAAACTCATCTTT
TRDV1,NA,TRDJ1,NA,CALGAFPGLGLDKLIF,TGTGCTCTTGGGGCTTTTCCTGGTTTGGGCTTAGATAAACTCATCTTT
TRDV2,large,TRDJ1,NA,CACDTVNTADKLIF,TGTGCCTGTGACACCGTGAATACTGCCGATAAACTCATCTTT
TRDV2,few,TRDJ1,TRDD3,CACDTVTGGYPSHPFTDKLIF,TGTGCCTGTGACACTGTTACTGGGGGATACCCATCACACCCTTTCACCGATAAACTCATCTTT
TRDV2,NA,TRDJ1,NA,CACDSLASGDTVPYTDKLIF,TGTGCCTGTGACTCCCTTGCGTCTGGCGATACAGTCCCCTACACCGATAAACTCATCTTT
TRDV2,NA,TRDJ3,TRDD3,CACDTMTGGASSWDTRQMFF,TGTGCCTGTGACACCATGACTGGGGGTGCTAGCTCCTGGGACACCCGACAGATGTTTTTC
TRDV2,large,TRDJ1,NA,CACDTVGVFYGADKLIF,TGTGCCTGTGACACCGTAGGGGTCTTCTACGGAGCCGATAAACTCATCTTT
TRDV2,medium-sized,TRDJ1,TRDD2,CACDSISLPTSLGGLGKVDKLIF,TGTGCCTGTGACTCGATATCCCTTCCTACGAGTCTGGGGGGCTTAGGGAAGGTCGATAAACTCATCTTT
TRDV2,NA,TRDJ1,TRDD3,CACDSLLGDEKGHTDKLIF,TGTGCCTGTGACTCGCTACTGGGGGATGAGAAGGGTCACACCGATAAACTCATCTTT
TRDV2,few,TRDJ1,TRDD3,CACDSLGDTRFGAGDKLIF,TGTGCCTGTGACTCGCTGGGGGATACGCGATTTGGTGCGGGCGATAAACTCATCTTT
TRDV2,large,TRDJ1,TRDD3,CACDLLRGTGGGTDKLIF,TGTGCCTGTGACTTACTTAGGGGGACTGGGGGAGGCACCGATAAACTCATCTTT
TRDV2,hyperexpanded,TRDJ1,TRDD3,CACDSLRGIRGTDKLIF,TGTGCCTGTGACAGCCTGAGGGGGATACGCGGGACCGATAAACTCATCTTT
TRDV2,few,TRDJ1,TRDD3,CACDTVGTGGFSTDKLIF,TGTGCCTGTGACACCGTCGGTACTGGGGGATTCTCCACCGATAAACTCATCTTT
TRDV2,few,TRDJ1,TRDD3,CACEPLLGENDKLIF,TGTGCCTGTGAGCCCTTACTGGGGGAGAACGATAAACTCATCTTT
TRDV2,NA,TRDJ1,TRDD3,CACDLLGALSDKLIF,TGTGCCTGTGACTTACTGGGGGCCCTCTCAGATAAACTCATCTTT
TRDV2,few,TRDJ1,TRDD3,CACDPLRTEGYADRTDKLIF,TGTGCCTGTGACCCCCTGCGTACTGAGGGATACGCTGATCGGACCGATAAACTCATCTTT
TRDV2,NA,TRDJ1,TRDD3,CACDTLSVLGDTDKLIF,TGTGCCTGTGACACCCTGTCCGTACTGGGGGACACCGATAAACTCATCTTT
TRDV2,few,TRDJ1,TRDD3,CACDKLGDATDKLIF,TGTGCCTGTGACAAACTGGGGGATGCCACCGATAAACTCATCTTT
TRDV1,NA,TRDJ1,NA,CALGELRGSTDKLIF,TGTGCTCTTGGGGAACTACGCGGATCCACCGATAAACTCATCTTT
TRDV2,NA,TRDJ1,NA,CACDTVGLGGFSYTDKLIF,TGTGCCTGTGACACGGTCGGTCTTGGTGGGTTTTCGTACACCGATAAACTCATCTTT
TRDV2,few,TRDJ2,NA,CACDTILGHTGPPLTAQLFF,TGTGCCTGTGACACGATACTGGGACATACGGGGCCGCCTTTGACAGCACAACTCTTCTTT
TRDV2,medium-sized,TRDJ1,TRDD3,CACDTGGVLGDTPDKLIF,TGTGCCTGTGACACCGGAGGTGTACTGGGGGATACCCCCGATAAACTCATCTTT
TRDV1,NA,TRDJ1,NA,CALGAKGYDRGPTDKLIF,TGTGCTCTTGGGGCCAAAGGCTACGATCGGGGACCAACCGATAAACTCATCTTT
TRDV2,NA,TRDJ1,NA,CACDPLEEAGVIADKLIF,TGTGCCTGTGACCCTCTGGAAGAGGCTGGGGTAATCGCCGATAAACTCATCTTT
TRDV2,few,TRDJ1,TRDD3,CACDILTGGYGRTDKLIF,TGTGCCTGTGACATTCTCACTGGGGGATACGGTCGGACCGATAAACTCATCTTT
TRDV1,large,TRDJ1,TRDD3,CALGDLHTGYWGTDPYTDKLIF,TGTGCTCTTGGGGACCTCCATACGGGGTACTGGGGGACCGACCCGTACACCGATAAACTCATCTTT
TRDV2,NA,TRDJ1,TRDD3,CACDTMSLGDTEYTDKLIF,TGTGCCTGTGACACCATGAGTCTGGGGGATACGGAGTACACCGATAAACTCATCTTT
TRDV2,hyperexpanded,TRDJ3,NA,CACDRILDSSWDTRQMFF,TGTGCCTGTGACAGGATACTGGATAGCTCCTGGGACACCCGACAGATGTTTTTC
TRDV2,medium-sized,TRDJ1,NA,CACDTVAGHLHHTDKLIF,TGTGCCTGTGACACCGTGGCGGGACACCTACACCACACCGATAAACTCATCTTT
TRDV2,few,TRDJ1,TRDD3,CACDTVGTGVHPTDKLIF,TGTGCCTGTGACACCGTGGGAACTGGGGTACACCCCACCGATAAACTCATCTTT
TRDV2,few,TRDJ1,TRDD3,CACDTLGDTRYTDKLIF,TGTGCCTGTGACACTCTGGGGGATACCCGGTACACCGATAAACTCATCTTT
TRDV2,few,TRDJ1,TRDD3,CACDTLGDKDTDKLIF,TGTGCTTGTGACACCCTGGGGGATAAGGACACCGATAAACTCATCTTT
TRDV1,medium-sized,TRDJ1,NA,CALGAFPSLGLDKLIF,TGTGCTCTTGGGGCTTTTCCTAGTTTGGGTTTAGATAAACTCATCTTT
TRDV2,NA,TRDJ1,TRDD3,CACDALTGGSYTDKLIF,TGTGCCTGTGACGCACTTACTGGGGGTTCGTACACCGATAAACTCATCTTT
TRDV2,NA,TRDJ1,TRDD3,CACDTLSTGGYNDKLIF,TGTGCCTGTGACACCTTGAGTACTGGGGGATACAACGATAAACTCATCTTT
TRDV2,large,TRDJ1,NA,CACDTVLPTGLGDKGKGTVTDKLIF,TGTGCCTGTGACACCGTCCTTCCTACCGGGCTGGGGGATAAGGGCAAGGGGACCGTCACCGATAAACTCATCTTT
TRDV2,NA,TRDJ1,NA,CACDTLRNTDKLIF,TGTGCCTGTGACACCTTGAGAAACACCGATAAACTCATCTTT